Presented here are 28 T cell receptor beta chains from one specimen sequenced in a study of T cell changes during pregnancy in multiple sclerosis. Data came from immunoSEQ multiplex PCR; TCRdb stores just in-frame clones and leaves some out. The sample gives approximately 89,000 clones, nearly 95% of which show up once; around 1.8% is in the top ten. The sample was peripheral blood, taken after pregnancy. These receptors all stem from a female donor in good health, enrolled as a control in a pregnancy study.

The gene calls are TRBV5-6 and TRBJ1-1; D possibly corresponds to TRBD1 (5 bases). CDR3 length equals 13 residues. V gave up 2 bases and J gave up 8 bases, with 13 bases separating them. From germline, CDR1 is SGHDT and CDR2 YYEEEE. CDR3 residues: CASSFGGPLEAFF. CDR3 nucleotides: TGTGCCAGCAGCTTCGGGGGACCTCTAGAAGCTTTCTTT.

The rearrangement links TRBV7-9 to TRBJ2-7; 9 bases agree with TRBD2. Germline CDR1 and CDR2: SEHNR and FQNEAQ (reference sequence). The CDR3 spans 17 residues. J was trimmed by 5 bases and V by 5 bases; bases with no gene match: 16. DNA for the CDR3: TGTGCCAGCAGCGCTCCTGCGGGAGGGACCACGCGCCACGAGCAGTACTTC. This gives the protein CASSAPAGGTTRHEQYF.

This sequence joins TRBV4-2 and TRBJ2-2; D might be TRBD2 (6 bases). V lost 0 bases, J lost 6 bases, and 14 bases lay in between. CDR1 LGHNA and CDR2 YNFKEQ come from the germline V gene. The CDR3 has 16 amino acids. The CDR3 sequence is CASSQDLLAQAGELFF. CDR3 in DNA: TGTGCCAGCAGCCAAGATCTACTAGCTCAGGCCGGGGAGCTGTTTTTT.

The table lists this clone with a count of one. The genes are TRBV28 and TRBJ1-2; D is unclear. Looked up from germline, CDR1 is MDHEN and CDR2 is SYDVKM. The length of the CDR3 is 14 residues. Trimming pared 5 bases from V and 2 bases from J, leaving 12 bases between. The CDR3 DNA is TGTGCCAGCAGTGAACAGCCTCGAAACTATGGCTACACCTTC. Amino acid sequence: CASSEQPRNYGYTF.

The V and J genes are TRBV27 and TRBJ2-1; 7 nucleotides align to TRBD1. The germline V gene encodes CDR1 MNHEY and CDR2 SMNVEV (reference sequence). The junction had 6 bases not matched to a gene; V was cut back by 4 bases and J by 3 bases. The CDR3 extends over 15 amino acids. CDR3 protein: CASSSIGQVYNEQFF. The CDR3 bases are TGTGCCAGCAGTTCAATAGGACAGGTCTACAATGAGCAGTTCTTC.

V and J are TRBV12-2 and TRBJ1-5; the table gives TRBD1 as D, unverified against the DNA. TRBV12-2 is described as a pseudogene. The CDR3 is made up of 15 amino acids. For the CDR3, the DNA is TGTGCAAGTCGCCCCCAGCCAGGGGTCTGTCAGCCCCAGCATTTT. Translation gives CASRPQPGVCQPQHF.

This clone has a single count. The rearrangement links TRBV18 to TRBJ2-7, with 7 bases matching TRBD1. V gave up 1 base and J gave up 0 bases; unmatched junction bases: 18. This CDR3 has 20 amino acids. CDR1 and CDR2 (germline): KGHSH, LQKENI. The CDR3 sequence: CASSPQGQALKFTSSYEQYF. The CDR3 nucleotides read TGTGCCAGCTCACCACAAGGACAGGCCCTAAAGTTTACTAGCTCCTACGAGCAGTACTTC.

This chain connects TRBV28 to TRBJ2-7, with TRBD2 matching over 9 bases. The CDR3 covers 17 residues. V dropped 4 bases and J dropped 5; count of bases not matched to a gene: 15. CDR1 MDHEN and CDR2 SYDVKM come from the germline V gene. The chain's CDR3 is CASSSPDAGGPRDEQYF. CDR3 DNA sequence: TGTGCCAGCAGTTCCCCAGATGCGGGAGGGCCTAGGGACGAGCAGTACTTC.

CDR3 region: CSVGTPGLAVYNEQFF. CDR3 coding DNA: TGCAGCGTTGGGACTCCGGGACTAGCGGTATACAATGAGCAGTTCTTC. The chain links TRBV29-1 to TRBJ2-1, with 11 positions matching TRBD2. Germline trimming cut 4 bases from V and 4 bases from J; bases unmatched to any gene: 9. CDR1 SQVTM and CDR2 ANQGSEA come from the germline V gene. CDR3 length: 16 amino acids.

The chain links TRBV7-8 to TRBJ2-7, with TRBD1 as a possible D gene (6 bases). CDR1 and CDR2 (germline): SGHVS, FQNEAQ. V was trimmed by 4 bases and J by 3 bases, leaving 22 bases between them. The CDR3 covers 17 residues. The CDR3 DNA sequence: TGTGCCAGCAGCTCCTTTACCGGGACACGGTCCTTCTACGAGCAGTACTTC. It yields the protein CASSSFTGTRSFYEQYF.

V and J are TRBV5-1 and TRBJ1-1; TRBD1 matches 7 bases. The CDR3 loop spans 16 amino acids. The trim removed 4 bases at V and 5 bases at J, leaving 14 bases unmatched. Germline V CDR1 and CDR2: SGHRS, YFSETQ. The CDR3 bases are TGCGCCAGCAGCCCAACCTCCGGGACAGTAGGGACTGAAGCTTTCTTT. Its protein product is CASSPTSGTVGTEAFF.

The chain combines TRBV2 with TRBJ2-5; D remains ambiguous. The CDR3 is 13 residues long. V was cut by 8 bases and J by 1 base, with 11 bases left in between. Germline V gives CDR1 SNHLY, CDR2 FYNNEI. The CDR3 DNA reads TGTGCCAGCGTCCAGAACCTCCAAGAGACCCAGTACTTC. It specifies CASVQNLQETQYF.

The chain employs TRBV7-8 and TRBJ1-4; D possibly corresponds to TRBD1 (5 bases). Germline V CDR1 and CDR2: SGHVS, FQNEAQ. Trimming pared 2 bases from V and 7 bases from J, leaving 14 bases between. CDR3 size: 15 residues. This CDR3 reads CASSLRAGIGEKLFF. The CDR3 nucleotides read TGTGCCAGCAGCTTACGGGCAGGGATAGGTGAAAAACTGTTTTTT. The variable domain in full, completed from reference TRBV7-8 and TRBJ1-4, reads GAGVSQSPRYKVAKRGQDVALRCDPISGHVSLFWYQQALGQGPEFLTYFQNEAQLDKSGLPSDRFFAERPEGSVSTLKIQRTQQEDSAVYLCASSLRAGIGEKLFFGSGTQLSVL.

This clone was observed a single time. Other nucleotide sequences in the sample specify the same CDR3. CDR3: CASSPPSSYEQYF. CDR3 nucleotides: TGTGCCAGCTCACCACCGAGCTCCTACGAGCAGTACTTC. The rearrangement joins TRBV18 to TRBJ2-7; no reliable D call. CDR1 KGHSH and CDR2 LQKENI come from the germline V gene. V lost 0 bases, J lost 0 bases, and 3 bases lay in between. The CDR3 contains 13 residues. Supplemented by reference TRBV18 and TRBJ2-7, the full variable domain reads NAGVMQNPRHLVRRRGQEARLRCSPMKGHSHVYWYRQLPEEGLKFMVYLQKENIIDESGMPKERFSAEFPKEGPSILRIQQVVRGDSAAYFCASSPPSSYEQYFGPGTRLTVT.

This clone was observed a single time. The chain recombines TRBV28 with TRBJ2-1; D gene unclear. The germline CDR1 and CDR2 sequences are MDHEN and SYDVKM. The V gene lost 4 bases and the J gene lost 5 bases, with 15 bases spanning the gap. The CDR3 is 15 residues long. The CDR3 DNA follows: TGTGCCAGCAGTTCAACCTCAGGCCGCAACAATGAGCAGTTCTTC. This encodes CASSSTSGRNNEQFF.

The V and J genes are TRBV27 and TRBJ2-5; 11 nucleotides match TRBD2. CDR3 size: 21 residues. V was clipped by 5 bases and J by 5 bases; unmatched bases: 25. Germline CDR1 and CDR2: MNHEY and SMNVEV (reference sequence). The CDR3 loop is CASSPKTPGQGSGRAWETQYF. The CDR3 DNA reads TGTGCCAGCAGTCCCAAAACCCCGGGACAGGGTAGCGGGAGGGCCTGGGAGACCCAGTACTTC.

The DNA for the CDR3 is TGCGCCAGCAGCTTGGGACTAGCGGGTGAACAAGAGACCCAGTACTTC. It is translated as CASSLGLAGEQETQYF. V is TRBV5-1 and J is TRBJ2-5, with 10 bases identical to TRBD2. The germline V gene encodes CDR1 SGHRS and CDR2 YFSETQ. J lost 2 bases, V lost 0 bases, and 4 bases had no gene match. CDR3 length equals 16 residues.

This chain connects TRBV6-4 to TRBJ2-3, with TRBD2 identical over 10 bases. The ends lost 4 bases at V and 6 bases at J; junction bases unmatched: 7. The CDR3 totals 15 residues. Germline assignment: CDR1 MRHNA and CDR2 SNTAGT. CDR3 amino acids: CASSVTAGGPDTQYF. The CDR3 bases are TGTGCCAGCAGTGTCACAGCGGGAGGGCCGGATACGCAGTATTTT.

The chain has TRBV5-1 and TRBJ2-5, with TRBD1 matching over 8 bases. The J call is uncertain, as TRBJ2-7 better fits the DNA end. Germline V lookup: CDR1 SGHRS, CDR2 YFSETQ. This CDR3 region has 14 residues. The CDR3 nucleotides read TGCGCCAGCTCCAAAAGCACAGGGGGCTACGAGCAGTACTTC. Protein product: CASSKSTGGYEQYF.

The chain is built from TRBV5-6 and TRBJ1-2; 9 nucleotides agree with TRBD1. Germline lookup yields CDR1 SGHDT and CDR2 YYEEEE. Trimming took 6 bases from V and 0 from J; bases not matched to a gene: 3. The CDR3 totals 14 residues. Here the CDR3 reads CASTRDRANYGYTF. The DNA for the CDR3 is TGTGCCAGCACCAGGGACAGGGCTAACTATGGCTACACCTTC.

CDR3 sequence: CASSQETGTGELFF. The CDR3 nucleotides are TGCGCCAGCAGCCAAGAGACAGGCACCGGGGAGCTGTTTTTT. The rearrangement uses TRBV4-1 and TRBJ2-2; D perhaps matches TRBD1 (6 bases). CDR1 is MGHRA and CDR2 is YSYEKL in the germline V gene. V was cut by 0 bases and J by 4 bases, with 6 bases left in between. The CDR3 has 14 amino acids.

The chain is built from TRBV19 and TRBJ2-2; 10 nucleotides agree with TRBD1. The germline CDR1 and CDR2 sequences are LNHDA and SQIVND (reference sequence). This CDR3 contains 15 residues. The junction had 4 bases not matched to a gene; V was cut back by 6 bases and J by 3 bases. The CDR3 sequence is CASRTGTGDTGELFF. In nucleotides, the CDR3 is TGTGCCAGTAGGACCGGGACAGGGGACACCGGGGAGCTGTTTTTT.

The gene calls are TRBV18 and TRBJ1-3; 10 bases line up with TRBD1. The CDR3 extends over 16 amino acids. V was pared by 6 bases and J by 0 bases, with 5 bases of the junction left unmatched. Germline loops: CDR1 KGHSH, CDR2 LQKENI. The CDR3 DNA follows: TGTGCCAGCTCGACCCGGGACAGGGGCTCTGGAAACACCATATATTTT. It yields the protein CASSTRDRGSGNTIYF. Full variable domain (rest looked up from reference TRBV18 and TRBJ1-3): NAGVMQNPRHLVRRRGQEARLRCSPMKGHSHVYWYRQLPEEGLKFMVYLQKENIIDESGMPKERFSAEFPKEGPSILRIQQVVRGDSAAYFCASSTRDRGSGNTIYFGEGSWLTVV.

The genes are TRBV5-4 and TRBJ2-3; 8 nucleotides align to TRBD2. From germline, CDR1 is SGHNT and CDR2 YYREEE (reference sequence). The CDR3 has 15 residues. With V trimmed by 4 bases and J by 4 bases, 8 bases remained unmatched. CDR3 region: CASSRSGSGADTQYF. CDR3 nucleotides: TGTGCCAGCAGCAGGAGCGGGAGTGGTGCAGATACGCAGTATTTT.

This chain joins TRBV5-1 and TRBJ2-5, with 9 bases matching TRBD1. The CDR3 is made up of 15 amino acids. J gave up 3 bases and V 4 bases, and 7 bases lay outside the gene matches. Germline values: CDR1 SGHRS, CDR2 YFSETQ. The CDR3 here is CASSPPGQGKETQYF. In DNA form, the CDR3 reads TGCGCCAGCAGCCCCCCGGGACAGGGTAAAGAGACCCAGTACTTC.

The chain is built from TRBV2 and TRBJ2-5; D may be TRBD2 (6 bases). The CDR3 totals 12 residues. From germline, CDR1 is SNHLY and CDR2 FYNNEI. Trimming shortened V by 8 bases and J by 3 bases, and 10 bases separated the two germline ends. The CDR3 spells CASGGFKETQYF. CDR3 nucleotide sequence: TGTGCCAGCGGGGGGTTTAAAGAGACCCAGTACTTC.

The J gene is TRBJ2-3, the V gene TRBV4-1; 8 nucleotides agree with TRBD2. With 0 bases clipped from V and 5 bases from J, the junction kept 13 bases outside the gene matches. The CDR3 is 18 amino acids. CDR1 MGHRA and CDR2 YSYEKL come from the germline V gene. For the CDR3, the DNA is TGCGCCAGCAGCCAAGAGGTTATCGGGAGGGCCTTTAAAGATACGCAGTATTTT. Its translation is CASSQEVIGRAFKDTQYF.

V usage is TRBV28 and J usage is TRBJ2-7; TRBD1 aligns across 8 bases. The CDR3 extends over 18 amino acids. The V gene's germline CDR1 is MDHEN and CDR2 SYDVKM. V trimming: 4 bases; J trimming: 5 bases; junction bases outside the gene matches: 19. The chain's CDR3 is CASSSGNIQGQGIDEQYF. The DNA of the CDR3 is TGTGCCAGCAGTTCGGGAAACATCCAAGGACAGGGAATCGACGAGCAGTACTTC. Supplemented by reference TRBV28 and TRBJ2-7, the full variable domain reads DVKVTQSSRYLVKRTGEKVFLECVQDMDHENMFWYRQDPGLGLRLIYFSYDVKMKEKGDIPEGYSVSREKKERFSLILESASTNQTSMYLCASSSGNIQGQGIDEQYFGPGTRLTVT.